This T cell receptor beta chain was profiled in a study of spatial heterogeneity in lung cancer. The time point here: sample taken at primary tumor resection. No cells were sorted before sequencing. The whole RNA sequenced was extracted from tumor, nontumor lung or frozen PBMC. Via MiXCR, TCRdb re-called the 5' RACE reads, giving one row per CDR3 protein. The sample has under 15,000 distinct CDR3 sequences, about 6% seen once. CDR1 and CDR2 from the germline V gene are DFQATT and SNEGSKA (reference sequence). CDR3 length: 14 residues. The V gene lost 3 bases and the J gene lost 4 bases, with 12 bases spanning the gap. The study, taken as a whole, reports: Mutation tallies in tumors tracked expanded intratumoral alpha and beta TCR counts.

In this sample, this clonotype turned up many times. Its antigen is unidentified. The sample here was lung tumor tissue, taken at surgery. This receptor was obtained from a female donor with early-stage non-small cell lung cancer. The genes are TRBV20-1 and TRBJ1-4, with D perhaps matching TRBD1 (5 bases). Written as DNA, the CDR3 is TGCAGTGCTAGCCGGACACAGGATAATGAAAAACTGTTTTTT. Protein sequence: CSASRTQDNEKLFF.